Sequencing of this TCR beta chain was carried out in a study of cytomegalovirus exposure and HLA in healthy donors. Amplification used 60 Vbeta primers and 13 Jbeta primers. Data came from immunoSEQ multiplex PCR; TCRdb stores just in-frame clones and leaves some out. The data hold 95,000 to 100,000 clones, with around 76% observed a single time. This CDR3 spans 15 amino acids. CDR1 is SGHRS, CDR2 YFSETQ, per germline. The chain joins TRBV5-1 to TRBJ2-5, with 8 bases that match TRBD1. The assigned J gene may be wrong: the sequence end matches TRBJ2-7 better. Sequencing was done on a sample of PBMCs. The sequence was collected from a man aged 35 to 55 in good health and CMV-seropositive. The CDR3 coding sequence is TGCGCCAGCAGCTGGGGGTTTGGGGGACAGGACGAGCAGTACTTC. It translates to CASSWGFGGQDEQYF.